The next 8 T cell receptor beta chains were all read from a single sample in a study of control samples from healthy donors and cancer patients. The assay was immunoSEQ multiplex PCR, and TCRdb's table has in-frame clones only and misses some. The top ten hold 12% to 15% of the sample, which has about 130,000 clones, roughly 94% seen once. The sample was PBMCs. The source is a man aged 55 to 70 with colorectal cancer.

J is TRBJ1-5 and V is TRBV7-2; a weak D match, TRBD1 (5 bases). The CDR3 spans 15 residues. V lost 1 base, J lost 4 bases, and 11 bases lay in between. Looked up from germline, CDR1 is SGHTA and CDR2 is FQGNSA. The CDR3 spells CASSLVGVPNQPQHF. As DNA, the CDR3 is TGTGCCAGCAGCTTAGTGGGGGTCCCTAATCAGCCCCAGCATTTT.

The genes are TRBV7-7 and TRBJ2-1, with D uncertain. The V gene lost 1 base and the J gene lost 5 bases, with 12 bases spanning the gap. This CDR3 comprises 15 residues. Germline CDR1 and CDR2: SSHAT and FNYEAQ (reference sequence). CDR3 bases: TGTGCCAGCAGCTTAGTGTTAGGAAGCCACAATGAGCAGTTCTTC. This encodes CASSLVLGSHNEQFF.

The chain combines TRBV5-1 with TRBJ2-7, with D tentatively TRBD2 (5 bases). The CDR3 spans 15 residues. V gave up 1 base and J gave up 0 bases, with 11 bases separating them. Germline lookup yields CDR1 SGHRS and CDR2 YFSETQ. DNA for the CDR3: TGCGCCAGCAGCTTGTGGGTAGGGAGCTCCTACGAGCAGTACTTC. This codes for CASSLWVGSSYEQYF. Together with reference TRBV5-1 and TRBJ2-7, the CDR3 gives the full variable domain: KAGVTQTPRYLIKTRGQQVTLSCSPISGHRSVSWYQQTPGQGLQFLFEYFSETQRNKGNFPGRFSGRQFSNSRSEMNVSTLELGDSALYLCASSLWVGSSYEQYFGPGTRLTVT.

The rearrangement joins TRBV27 to TRBJ1-2, with no clear D. The CDR3 loop spans 15 amino acids. V gave up 2 bases and J gave up 6 bases, with 16 bases separating them. Germline V gene sequence: CDR1 MNHEY, CDR2 SMNVEV (reference sequence). In DNA, the CDR3 is TGTGCCAGCAGTTTAGACCCCTTTCACACGGATGGCTACACCTTC. Translation: CASSLDPFHTDGYTF.

J is TRBJ1-6 and V is TRBV6-5; D is undetermined. The V end lost 5 bases, the J end lost 6 bases, and 8 bases lay between the germline ends. Germline V gives CDR1 MNHEY, CDR2 SVGAGI. The CDR3 loop spans 13 amino acids. CDR3 in DNA: TGTGCCAGCAGTCCAATGGGTAATTCACCCCTCCACTTT. It encodes CASSPMGNSPLHF.

This chain connects TRBV6-5 to TRBJ1-2; 12 nucleotides align to TRBD1. Per the germline V gene, CDR1 is MNHEY and CDR2 is SVGAGI. The CDR3 is made up of 15 amino acids. V lost 6 bases and J lost 8; bases outside the gene matches: 10. CDR3 nucleotides: TGTGCCAGCAGCCATCCGGGACAGGGGGCGATGGGCTACACCTTC. Protein sequence: CASSHPGQGAMGYTF.

The chain is built from TRBV19 and TRBJ1-2; unclear D gene. Germline V gives CDR1 LNHDA, CDR2 SQIVND (reference sequence). The length of the CDR3 is 13 residues. V shed 0 bases and J shed 9 bases, with 11 bases lying between them. CDR3 in DNA: TGTGCCAGTAGTATAGATCCTCCCTCAAGCTACACCTTC. The encoded protein is CASSIDPPSSYTF. Full variable domain (outside the CDR3, taken from reference TRBV19 and TRBJ1-2): DGGITQSPKYLFRKEGQNVTLSCEQNLNHDAMYWYRQDPGQGLRLIYYSQIVNDFQKGDIAEGYSVSREKKESFPLTVTSAQKNPTAFYLCASSIDPPSSYTFGSGTRLTVV.

The chain is built from TRBV5-1 and TRBJ2-3, with D tentatively TRBD2 (6 bases). V lost 4 bases to trimming and J lost 0 bases, with 12 bases between them. The CDR3 runs 15 residues. CDR1 is SGHRS and CDR2 is YFSETQ in the germline V gene. The CDR3 sequence: CASSRGGESTDTQYF. The CDR3, as DNA: TGCGCCAGCAGCCGGGGCGGGGAGAGCACAGATACGCAGTATTTT.